The TCR beta chain under discussion was sequenced for a study of T cell repertoires in cytomegalovirus infection. Study-wide context: TCR beta signatures that were public indicated CMV infection and matching HLA type.

In the case of this clonotype: No antigen is known for it.

Study-level results: Dominating the ex vivo response were TCR beta clonotypes that were CMV-specific and HLA-C-restricted. Summed frequency of shared TCR beta families picked out CMV carriers who also had the relevant HLA.

TCRdb ran MiXCR on the reads and lists one entry per CDR3 protein. The sample includes 200,000 to 300,000 distinct CDR3 sequences, 12% of them seen just once. The TCR sequence derives from a human donor in good health (CMV status not recorded). Some clones in this sample may be carry-over from other donors' samples. The specimen sequenced was PBMCs.

CDR3 sequence: CASSLLSGGYEQYF. The CDR3 DNA reads as TGTGCCAGCAGCTTGCTTAGCGGCGGCTACGAGCAGTACTTC. The chain links TRBV7-3 to TRBJ2-7; possibly TRBD2 for D (6 bases). This CDR3 comprises 14 residues. The germline V gene has CDR1 SGHTA and CDR2 FQGTGA. Trimming took off 3 bases at V and 3 bases at J, with 12 bases between the two ends.